Many counts were recorded for the clone carrying this T cell receptor beta chain. What it binds is not known. The sample comes from a study of regulatory T cells in long-lasting Graves disease. Regarding the study as a whole: There was favoring of TRBV28, TRBJ1-2 and TRBJ2-5 in persistent disease.

Time point denoted: newly diagnosed GD, antithyroid drugs for less than 3 months. The TCR library was made from RNA that had been extracted from PBMCs in TRIzol. Patients met American Thyroid Association criteria for Graves' disease. Into tubes containing EDTA, approximately 9 milliliters of peripheral blood were drawn. The V gene's germline CDR1 is SNHLY and CDR2 FYNNEI. CDR3 length equals 14 residues. The V gene lost 3 bases and the J gene lost 2 bases, with 8 bases spanning the gap. Arm-PCR with iRepertoire HTBI primers amplified the CDR3 regions for these TCR beta libraries. MiXCR, run by TCRdb on the multiplex PCR reads, gives a single entry per CDR3 protein. The table lists a few hundred thousand distinct CDR3 sequences, about 20% of them singletons. The same specimen was also included in a second study, on T cells in Graves' hyperthyroidism and ophthalmopathy. According to that study: The HTBI set primed first-round TCR CDR3 RT-PCR.

The receptor was isolated from a woman aged 30 to 39 with Graves disease. This chain connects TRBV2 to TRBJ1-5; tentative D call: TRBD1 (5 bases). Sequenced material: peripheral blood mononuclear cells (PBMCs), taken at new diagnosis, from a patient treated with antithyroid drugs. CDR3 DNA sequence: TGTGCCAGCAGTGAGGGCAGGGGCAATCAGCCCCAGCATTTT. It encodes CASSEGRGNQPQHF.